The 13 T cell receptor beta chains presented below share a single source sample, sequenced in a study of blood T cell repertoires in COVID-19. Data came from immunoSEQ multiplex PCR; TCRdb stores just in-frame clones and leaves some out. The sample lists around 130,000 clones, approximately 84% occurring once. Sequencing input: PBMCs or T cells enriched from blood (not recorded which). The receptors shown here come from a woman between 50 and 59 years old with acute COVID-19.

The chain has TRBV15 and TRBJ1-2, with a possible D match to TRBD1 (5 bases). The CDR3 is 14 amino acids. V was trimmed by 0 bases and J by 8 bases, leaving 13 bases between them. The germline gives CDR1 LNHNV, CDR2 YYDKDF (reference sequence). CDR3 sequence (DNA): TGTGCCACCAGCAGAGATCGGGGGAGCGACGGCTACACCTTC. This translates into CATSRDRGSDGYTF.

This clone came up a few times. The CDR3 is CASRHGGLADNEQFF. DNA for the CDR3: TGTGCCAGCCGACACGGGGGACTAGCGGACAATGAGCAGTTCTTC. This sequence joins TRBV5-4 and TRBJ2-1; 11 bases agree with TRBD2. The V gene's germline CDR1 is SGHNT and CDR2 YYREEE (reference sequence). The trim removed 7 bases at V and 5 bases at J, leaving 8 bases unmatched. This CDR3 comprises 15 residues.

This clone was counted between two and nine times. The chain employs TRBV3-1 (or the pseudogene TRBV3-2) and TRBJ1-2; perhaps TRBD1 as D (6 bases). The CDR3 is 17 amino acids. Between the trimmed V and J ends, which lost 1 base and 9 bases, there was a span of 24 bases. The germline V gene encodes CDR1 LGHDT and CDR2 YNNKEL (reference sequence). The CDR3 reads CASSQGGTGTSPDSYTF. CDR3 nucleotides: TGTGCCAGCAGCCAAGGGGGCACAGGGACCTCTCCCGACAGCTACACCTTC.

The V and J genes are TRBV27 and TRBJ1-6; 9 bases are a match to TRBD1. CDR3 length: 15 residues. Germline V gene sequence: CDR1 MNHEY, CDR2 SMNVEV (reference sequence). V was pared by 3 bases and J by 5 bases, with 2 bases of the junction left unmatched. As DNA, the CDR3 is TGTGCCAGCAGTTTTTGGGACAGGGATAATTCACCCCTCCACTTT. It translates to CASSFWDRDNSPLHF.

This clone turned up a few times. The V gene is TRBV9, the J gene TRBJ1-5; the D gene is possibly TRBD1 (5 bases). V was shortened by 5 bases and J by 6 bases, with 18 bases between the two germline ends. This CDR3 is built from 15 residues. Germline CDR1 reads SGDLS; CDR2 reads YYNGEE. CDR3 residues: CASSPHAAGGQPQHF. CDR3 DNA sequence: TGTGCCAGCAGTCCCCACGCCGCGGGGGGTCAGCCCCAGCATTTT.

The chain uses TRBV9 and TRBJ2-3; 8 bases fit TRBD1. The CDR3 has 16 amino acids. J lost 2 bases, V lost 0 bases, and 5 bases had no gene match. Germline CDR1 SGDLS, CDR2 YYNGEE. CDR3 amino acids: CASSVAGGGSTDTQYF. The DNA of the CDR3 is TGTGCCAGCAGCGTAGCAGGGGGCGGCTCCACAGATACGCAGTATTTT.

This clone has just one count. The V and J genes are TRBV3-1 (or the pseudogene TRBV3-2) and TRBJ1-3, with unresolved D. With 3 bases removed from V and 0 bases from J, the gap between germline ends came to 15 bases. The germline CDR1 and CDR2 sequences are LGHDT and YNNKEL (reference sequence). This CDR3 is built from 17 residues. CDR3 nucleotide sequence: TGTGCCAGCAGCCAGTCGCTCAGCCGGAGCTCTGGAAACACCATATATTTT. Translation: CASSQSLSRSSGNTIYF.

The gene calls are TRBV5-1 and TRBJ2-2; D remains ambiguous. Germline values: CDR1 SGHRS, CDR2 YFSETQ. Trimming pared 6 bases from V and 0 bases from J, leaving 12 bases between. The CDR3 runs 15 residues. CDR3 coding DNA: TGCGCCAGCACGTATACAGACCCGAACACCGGGGAGCTGTTTTTT. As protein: CASTYTDPNTGELFF.

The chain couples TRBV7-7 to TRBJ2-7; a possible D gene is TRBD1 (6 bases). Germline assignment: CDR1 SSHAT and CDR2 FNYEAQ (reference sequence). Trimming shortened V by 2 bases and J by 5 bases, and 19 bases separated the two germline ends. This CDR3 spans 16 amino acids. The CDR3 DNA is TGTGCCAGCAGCTTATACCCCAGGCTGGGGGCCCACGAGCAGTACTTC. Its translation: CASSLYPRLGAHEQYF.

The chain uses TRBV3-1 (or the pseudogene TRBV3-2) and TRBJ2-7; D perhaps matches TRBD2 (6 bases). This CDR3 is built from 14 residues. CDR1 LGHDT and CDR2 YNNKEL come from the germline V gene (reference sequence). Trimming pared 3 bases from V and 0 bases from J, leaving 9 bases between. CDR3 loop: CASSQLSGSYEQYF. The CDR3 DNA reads TGTGCCAGCAGCCAGCTTAGCGGCTCCTACGAGCAGTACTTC.

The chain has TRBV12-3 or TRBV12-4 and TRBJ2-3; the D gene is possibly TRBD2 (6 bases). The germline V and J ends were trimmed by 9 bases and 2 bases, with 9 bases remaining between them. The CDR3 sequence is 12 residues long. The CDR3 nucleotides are TGTGCCAGTTGGGACTCCACAGATACGCAGTATTTT. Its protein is CASWDSTDTQYF.

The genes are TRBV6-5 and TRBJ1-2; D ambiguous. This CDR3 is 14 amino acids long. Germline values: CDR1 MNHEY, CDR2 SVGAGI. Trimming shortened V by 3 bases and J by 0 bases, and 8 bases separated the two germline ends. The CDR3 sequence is CASSYAGANYGYTF. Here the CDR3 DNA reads TGTGCCAGCAGTTATGCCGGTGCTAACTATGGCTACACCTTC.

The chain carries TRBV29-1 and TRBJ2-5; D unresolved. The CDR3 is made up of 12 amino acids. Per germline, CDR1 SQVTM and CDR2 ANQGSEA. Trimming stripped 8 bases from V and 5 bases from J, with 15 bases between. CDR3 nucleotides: TGCAGCTCTACCCCCGAGGTGGAGACCCAGTACTTC. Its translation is CSSTPEVETQYF.